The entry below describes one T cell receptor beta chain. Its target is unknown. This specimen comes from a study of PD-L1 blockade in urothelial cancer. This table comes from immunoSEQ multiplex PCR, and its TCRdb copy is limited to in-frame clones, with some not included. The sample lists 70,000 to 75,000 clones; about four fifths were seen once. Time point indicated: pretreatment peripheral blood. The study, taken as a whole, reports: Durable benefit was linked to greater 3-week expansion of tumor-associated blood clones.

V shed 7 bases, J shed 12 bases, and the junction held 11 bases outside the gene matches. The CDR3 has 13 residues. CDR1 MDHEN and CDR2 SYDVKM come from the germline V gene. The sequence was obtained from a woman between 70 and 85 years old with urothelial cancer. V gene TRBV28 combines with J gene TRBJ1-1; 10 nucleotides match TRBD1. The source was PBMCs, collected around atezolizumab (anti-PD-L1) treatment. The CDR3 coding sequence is TGTGCCAGCACTACCGGGACAGGGGAGAGGACTTTCTTT. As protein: CASTTGTGERTFF.